A few counts support the clone carrying this T cell receptor beta chain. The antigen remains undetermined. The data originate from a study of cytomegalovirus exposure and HLA in healthy donors. Whole-study results and caveats: Several top significant clusters appeared, in a later analysis, to be linked to common viral pathogens.

A multiplex PCR was run with 60 Vbeta primers and 13 Jbeta primers. The data were produced by immunoSEQ multiplex PCR, yet TCRdb's version contains in-frame clones alone and is incomplete. The table has 70,000 to 95,000 clones, around 75% seen once; the top ten hold 2% to 2.5%. With V trimmed by 8 bases and J by 0 bases, 6 bases remained unmatched. In germline, CDR1 is MNHEY, CDR2 SVGAGI. There are 15 residues in the CDR3. The chain carries TRBV6-5 and TRBJ1-3; TRBD1 aligns across 8 bases. What was sequenced was PBMCs. This TCR was sampled from a man aged 35-49 years in good health and CMV-seronegative. The CDR3 is CASVGTGVSGNTIYF. In DNA, the CDR3 is TGTGCCAGCGTTGGGACAGGTGTCTCTGGAAACACCATATATTTT.